The subject of this entry is one T cell receptor (beta chain). The target antigen is unknown. Time point noted: peripheral blood 6 weeks after treatment start. Samples spanned pretreatment and treatment, with 1 to 8 time points per patient. Libraries were prepared by immunoSEQ multiplex PCR; TCRdb keeps only in-frame clonotypes and omits some of them. This sample has about 36,000 clones, with more than 75% found just once. This sample was taken from a study of PD-L1 blockade in urothelial cancer. Whole-study context: Analyses used blood from 3 weeks (second dose) and 6 weeks after treatment start. A median blood sample held approximately 150,000 T cells and 75,000 to 85,000 unique TCRs.

With 2 bases clipped from V and 6 bases from J, the junction kept 6 bases outside the gene matches. CDR3 length: 14 amino acids. Germline-derived CDR1 and CDR2 are MDHEN and SYDVKM. Study outcomes and limitations: Survival was better when pretreatment blood TCR clonality fell below the median.

The sequence was collected from a man aged 40-49 years with urothelial cancer. Sequences were derived from PBMCs, sampled around atezolizumab (anti-PD-L1) treatment. The J gene is TRBJ1-1, the V gene TRBV28; 7 nucleotides line up with TRBD1. The CDR3 is CASSLLTGAAEAFF. As DNA, the CDR3 is TGTGCCAGCAGTTTACTCACAGGGGCGGCTGAAGCTTTCTTT.